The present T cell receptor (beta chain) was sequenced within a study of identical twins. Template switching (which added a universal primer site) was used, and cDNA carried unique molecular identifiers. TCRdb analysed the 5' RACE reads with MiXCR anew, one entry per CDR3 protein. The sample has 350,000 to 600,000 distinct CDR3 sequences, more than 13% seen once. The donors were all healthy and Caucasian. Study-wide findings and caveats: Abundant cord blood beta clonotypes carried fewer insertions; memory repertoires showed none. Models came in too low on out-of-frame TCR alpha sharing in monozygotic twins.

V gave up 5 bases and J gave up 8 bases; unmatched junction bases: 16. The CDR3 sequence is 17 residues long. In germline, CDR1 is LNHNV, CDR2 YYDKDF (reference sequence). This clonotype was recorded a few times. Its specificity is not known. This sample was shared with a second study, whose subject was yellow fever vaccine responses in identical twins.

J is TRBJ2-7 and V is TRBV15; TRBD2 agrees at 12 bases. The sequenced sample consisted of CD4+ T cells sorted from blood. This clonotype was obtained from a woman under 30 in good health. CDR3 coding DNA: TGTGCCACCAGCGGACCGTCCCTGGGGCTAGCGGGGGGGCAGCAGTACTTC. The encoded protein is CATSGPSLGLAGGQQYF.